Below, 12 T cell receptor beta chains from the same sample are listed, as sequenced in a study of CD8 T cells in ankylosing spondylitis. Study results and caveats: About 8 highly homologous variants formed a TCR beta motif that appeared characteristic of ankylosing spondylitis blood.

TCRdb reprocessed the 5' RACE reads with MiXCR, giving one entry per CDR3 protein. Counted here are hundreds of thousands of distinct CDR3 sequences, approximately 20% occurring once; the ten biggest clones make up 40% to 50%. These receptors are not linked to any known antigen. The specimen sequenced was blood, either unsorted or a sorted T cell fraction (not recorded which). All receptors come from a male donor with ankylosing spondylitis.

Only a few counts were recorded for this clonotype. V usage is TRBV29-1 and J usage is TRBJ1-2, with TRBD1 identical over 8 bases. Losses at the gene ends were 3 bases for V and 5 bases for J; bases not matched to a gene: 8. This CDR3 spans 14 amino acids. CDR1 and CDR2 (germline): SQVTM, ANQGSEA. CDR3 sequence reads: CSVDLWQGAYGYTF. As DNA, the CDR3 is TGCAGCGTTGATTTATGGCAGGGGGCATATGGCTACACCTTC.

V gene TRBV20-1 combines with J gene TRBJ2-3; D is unresolved. Germline V gene data show CDR1 as DFQATT and CDR2 as SNEGSKA (reference sequence). This CDR3 is built from 14 residues. Trimming took off 2 bases at V and 2 bases at J, with 11 bases between the two ends. The CDR3 here is CSARSPATTDTQYF. The DNA for the CDR3 is TGCAGTGCTAGATCTCCAGCGACCACAGATACGCAGTATTTT.

This clonotype was recorded at least ten times. The CDR3 sequence is CASSLVGQGYEQYF. CDR3 in DNA: TGTGCCAGCAGCTTAGTAGGACAGGGCTACGAGCAGTACTTC. The chain has TRBV7-9 and TRBJ2-7; 8 nucleotides agree with TRBD1. The ends lost 1 base at V and 3 bases at J; junction bases unmatched: 2. The CDR3 contains 14 residues. CDR1 is SEHNR and CDR2 is FQNEAQ in the germline V gene (reference sequence).

In its sample, this clonotype was seen a few times. The chain has TRBV3-1 and TRBJ2-1; TRBD1 is a possible D gene (6 bases). Looked up from germline, CDR1 is LGHDT and CDR2 is YNNKEL (reference sequence). With 3 bases removed from V and 7 bases from J, the gap between germline ends came to 13 bases. CDR3 length: 14 amino acids. CDR3 DNA sequence: TGTGCCAGCAGCCACCCCGGACAGTGGAATGAGCAGTTCTTC. It translates to CASSHPGQWNEQFF.

This clonotype came up many times. V usage is TRBV4-3 and J usage is TRBJ1-1; 8 bases are a match to TRBD1. The J segment lost 4 bases and the V segment lost 0 bases, leaving 4 bases of the junction unmatched. The germline V gene has CDR1 LGHNA and CDR2 YSLEER. The CDR3 loop spans 15 amino acids. CDR3 protein: CASSQDRGPSTEAFF. For the CDR3, the DNA is TGCGCCAGCAGCCAAGACAGGGGGCCGAGCACTGAAGCTTTCTTT.

This clonotype was counted only a few times. The chain employs TRBV4-1 and TRBJ2-7; the D is unclear. The CDR3 has 15 residues. CDR1 and CDR2 (germline): MGHRA, YSYEKL. V gave up 0 bases and J gave up 4 bases, with 13 bases separating them. The CDR3 here is CASSQERHGSYEQYF. Written as DNA, the CDR3 is TGCGCCAGCAGCCAAGAAAGACACGGTTCATACGAGCAGTACTTC.

Ten or more counts support this clonotype. V gene TRBV12-3 or TRBV12-4 combines with J gene TRBJ2-1, with 9 bases matching TRBD1. The CDR3 is 12 residues long. V dropped 6 bases and J dropped 7; count of bases not matched to a gene: 1. The CDR3 loop is CASRTGGNEQFF. CDR3 nucleotides: TGTGCCAGCAGGACAGGGGGAAATGAGCAGTTCTTC.

V usage is TRBV5-6 and J usage is TRBJ2-7, with D perhaps matching TRBD2 (5 bases). CDR3 length: 14 amino acids. Trimming took 0 bases from V and 5 from J, leaving 12 bases between them. The germline V gene has CDR1 SGHDT and CDR2 YYEEEE. DNA for the CDR3: TGTGCCAGCAGCTTGGCCGGTGTCGGGGACGAGCAGTACTTC. Its protein product is CASSLAGVGDEQYF.

In this sample, this clonotype turned up a few times. This chain joins TRBV20-1 and TRBJ2-2; TRBD2 agrees at 16 bases. Trimming removed 5 bases from V and 0 bases from J; junction bases left unmatched: 6. The germline V gene has CDR1 DFQATT and CDR2 SNEGSKA (reference sequence). This CDR3 region has 18 residues. CDR3 region: CSASGTSGRVANTGELFF. The CDR3 region has the DNA TGCAGTGCTTCCGGGACTAGCGGGAGGGTGGCGAACACCGGGGAGCTGTTTTTT.

Only a few counts were recorded for this clonotype. The chain is built from TRBV7-9 and TRBJ2-3; 8 bases match TRBD2. CDR1 and CDR2 (germline): SEHNR, FQNEAQ (reference sequence). This CDR3 has 13 amino acids. V was clipped by 5 bases and J by 8 bases; unmatched bases: 6. The CDR3 sequence is CASSPAGGPTQYF. CDR3 nucleotides: TGTGCCAGCAGCCCGGCGGGGGGTCCTACGCAGTATTTT.

The table lists this clonotype with a count of one. As the CDR3 is not closed by the conserved phenylalanine or tryptophan, this likely results from a read error. The chain uses TRBV4-2 and TRBJ2-1; D perhaps matches TRBD1 (6 bases). The germline V gene encodes CDR1 LGHNA and CDR2 YNFKEQ. The CDR3 spans 14 residues. V lost 4 bases to trimming and J lost 4 bases, with 11 bases between them. The DNA of the CDR3 is TGTGCCAGCAGCCCCACAGGGATGTACAATGAGCAGTTCCTC. Translation gives CASSPTGMYNEQFL.

V is TRBV7-7 and J is TRBJ2-7; D is ambiguous. V lost 0 bases and J 6 bases, leaving 9 bases between the germline ends. Germline assignment: CDR1 SSHAT and CDR2 FNYEAQ (reference sequence). This CDR3 comprises 13 residues. Here the CDR3 DNA reads TGTGCCAGCAGCTTAGCTGGTTCCCCCGAGCAGTACTTC. Translated, it gives CASSLAGSPEQYF.